This T cell receptor beta chain was obtained from a study of identifying expanded T cells in peripheral blood. Study-wide results and limits: Across healthy donors, higher total template counts meant significantly greater roughly 2-week count variance.

The length of the CDR3 is 15 residues. J gave up 5 bases and V 3 bases, and 9 bases lay outside the gene matches. The germline gives CDR1 WSHSY, CDR2 SAAADI. TCRdb's copy holds only in-frame clones and misses some; the assay was immunoSEQ multiplex PCR. The repertoire includes around 75,000 clones, about nine tenths of them detected once, and over 2.5% sits in the top ten. No infections or other immune events were documented during collection. Points on this clone: What it binds is unknown.

Sequences were obtained from blood. This receptor was taken from a person aged 18 to 70 in good health. The gene calls are TRBV10-2 and TRBJ2-7; TRBD2 matches 8 bases. The CDR3 spells CASSESRLAINEQYF. CDR3 in DNA: TGCGCCAGCAGTGAATCAAGACTAGCGATCAACGAGCAGTACTTC.